These T cell receptor beta chains were read from a single sample in a study of T cell changes during pregnancy in multiple sclerosis. The repertoire was sequenced with immunoSEQ multiplex PCR; TCRdb's copy has only in-frame clones and lacks some. In the table there are tens of thousands of clones, over 80% of which are singletons. Sequences were derived from peripheral blood, sampled in the third trimester of pregnancy. The receptors come from a female donor in good health, enrolled as a control in a pregnancy study. Both conserved end residues are part of each CDR3. D genes are given only for firm matches. Clone size is given for some rows only: seen once, a few or many times, or a class if the clone is expanded.

v_call,clone_size,d_call,j_call,cdr3_aa,cdr3_nt
TRBV15,.,TRBD1,TRBJ2-5,CATSTPGQPQETQYF,TGTGCCACTTCGACCCCGGGACAGCCCCAAGAGACCCAGTACTTC
TRBV27,.,TRBD2,TRBJ2-3,CASSLLGGSSTDTQYF,TGTGCCAGCAGTTTACTCGGGGGGTCTAGCACAGATACGCAGTATTTT
TRBV7-7,.,TRBD2,TRBJ2-1,CASSLGLAGGINEQFF,TGTGCTAGCAGCTTGGGACTAGCGGGAGGCATCAATGAGCAGTTCTTC
TRBV4-3,.,TRBD1,TRBJ1-4,CASSHTETGGRELFF,TGCGCCAGCAGCCATACCGAGACAGGGGGGAGAGAACTGTTTTTT
TRBV28,.,.,TRBJ1-4,CASSALLAGLATNEKLFF,TGTGCCAGCAGTGCGTTACTGGCAGGTTTGGCAACTAATGAAAAACTGTTTTTT
TRBV14,.,TRBD2,TRBJ2-3,CASSQGTQDLLAGKTDTQYF,TGTGCCAGCAGCCAAGGTACACAGGACTTGCTAGCGGGAAAGACAGATACGCAGTATTTT
TRBV6-1,.,TRBD2,TRBJ2-1,CASSDSAGGPHEQFF,TGTGCCAGCAGTGATTCTGCGGGGGGGCCCCATGAGCAGTTCTTC
TRBV6-6,.,.,TRBJ2-7,CASSYSTYEQYF,TGTGCCAGCAGTTACTCCACCTACGAGCAGTACTTC
TRBV12-5,.,TRBD2,TRBJ2-1,CASAPGLASMGLDNEQFF,TGTGCTAGCGCACCGGGACTAGCAAGTATGGGACTCGACAATGAGCAGTTCTTC
TRBV19,many,.,TRBJ1-5,CASTSNSEIQPQHF,TGTGCCAGTACCTCTAATAGCGAGATCCAGCCCCAGCATTTT
TRBV5-4,.,.,TRBJ2-1,CASSRGGGIRGDNEQFF,TGTGCCAGCAGCCGTGGTGGGGGGATAAGGGGAGATAATGAGCAGTTCTTC
TRBV2,.,TRBD2,TRBJ2-3,CASSEGLAGGGDTQYF,TGTGCCAGCAGTGAAGGACTAGCGGGAGGGGGGGATACGCAGTATTTT
TRBV4-3,.,.,TRBJ2-1,CASSQDVQNNEQFF,TGCGCCAGCAGCCAAGATGTCCAGAACAATGAGCAGTTCTTC
TRBV6-4,few,.,TRBJ2-1,CASSRELGNYNEQFF,TGTGCCAGCAGCCGGGAGCTGGGGAACTACAATGAGCAGTTCTTC
TRBV28,.,TRBD1,TRBJ2-2,CASSMTGGPTGELFF,TGTGCCAGCAGTATGACAGGGGGCCCAACCGGGGAGCTGTTTTTT
TRBV6-1,once,.,TRBJ1-1,CASSESWNTEAFF,TGTGCCAGCAGTGAAAGCTGGAACACTGAAGCTTTCTTT
TRBV28,.,.,TRBJ2-2,CASSRAGVETGELFF,TGTGCCAGCAGCAGGGCAGGGGTTGAAACCGGGGAGCTGTTTTTT
TRBV28,.,TRBD1,TRBJ2-7,CASSSLSGQGTYEQYF,TGTGCCAGCAGCTCGCTGTCGGGACAGGGAACCTACGAGCAGTACTTC
TRBV27,.,.,TRBJ2-3,CASSLSGYPTDTQYF,TGTGCCAGCAGTCTTTCAGGGTACCCCACAGATACGCAGTATTTT
TRBV7-8,.,.,TRBJ1-1,CASSPRNTEAFF,TGTGCCAGCAGCCCGAGGAACACTGAAGCTTTCTTT
TRBV10-3,.,TRBD1,TRBJ2-3,CAITAAGGEDTQYF,TGTGCCATCACGGCGGCAGGGGGCGAGGATACGCAGTATTTT
TRBV19,.,.,TRBJ1-1,CASSLTVNTEAFF,TGTGCCAGTAGCCTCACGGTGAACACTGAAGCTTTCTTT
TRBV7-3,.,.,TRBJ2-3,CASSPTQAADTQYF,TGTGCCAGCAGCCCCACCCAGGCCGCAGATACGCAGTATTTT
TRBV7-9,.,.,TRBJ1-2,CASSLSRTPNYGYTF,TGTGCCAGCAGCTTAAGCAGGACACCTAACTATGGCTACACCTTC
TRBV7-2,.,TRBD2,TRBJ2-7,CASSLRGVPEQYF,TGTGCCAGCAGCTTACGGGGGGTTCCCGAGCAGTACTTC
TRBV29-1,.,TRBD2,TRBJ2-1,CSVISAGGNEQFF,TGCAGCGTTATCTCGGCGGGAGGGAATGAGCAGTTCTTC